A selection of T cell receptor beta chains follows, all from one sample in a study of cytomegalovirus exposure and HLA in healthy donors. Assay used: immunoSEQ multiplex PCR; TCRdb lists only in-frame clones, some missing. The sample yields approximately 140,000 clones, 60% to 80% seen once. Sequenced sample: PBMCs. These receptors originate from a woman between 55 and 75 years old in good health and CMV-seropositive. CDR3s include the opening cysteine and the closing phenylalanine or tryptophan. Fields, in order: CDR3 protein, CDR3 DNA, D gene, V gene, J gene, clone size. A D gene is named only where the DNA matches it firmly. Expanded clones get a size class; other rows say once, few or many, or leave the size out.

CDR3 protein: CASSLAWGGGTGELFF; CDR3 DNA: TGTGCCAGCAGCTTAGCGTGGGGGGGCGGCACCGGGGAGCTGTTTTTT; D gene: NA; V gene: TRBV11-2; J gene: TRBJ2-2; clone size: NA
CDR3 protein: CASSILSDTQYF; CDR3 DNA: TGTGCCAGCAGCATCCTCTCAGATACGCAGTATTTT; D gene: NA; V gene: TRBV7-6; J gene: TRBJ2-3; clone size: few
CDR3 protein: CASSPGTGGNEQFF; CDR3 DNA: TGTGCCAGCAGCCCTGGGACAGGGGGAAATGAGCAGTTCTTC; D gene: TRBD1; V gene: TRBV7-3; J gene: TRBJ2-1; clone size: once
CDR3 protein: CASSPNGQGQETQYF; CDR3 DNA: TGTGCCAGCAGCCCAAATGGGCAGGGTCAAGAGACCCAGTACTTC; D gene: NA; V gene: TRBV7-3; J gene: TRBJ2-5; clone size: NA
CDR3 protein: CASSWDRSYEQYF; CDR3 DNA: TGTGCCAGCAGCTGGGACAGATCCTACGAGCAGTACTTC; D gene: TRBD1; V gene: TRBV2; J gene: TRBJ2-7; clone size: NA
CDR3 protein: CASSSRPGGYTF; CDR3 DNA: TGTGCCAGCAGCTCCAGGCCAGGTGGCTACACCTTC; D gene: NA; V gene: TRBV7-9; J gene: TRBJ1-2; clone size: NA
CDR3 protein: CASSRGTANTEAFF; CDR3 DNA: TGTGCCAGCAGCCGAGGGACAGCTAACACTGAAGCTTTCTTT; D gene: TRBD1; V gene: TRBV13; J gene: TRBJ1-1; clone size: NA
CDR3 protein: CASSLGRELYNEQFF; CDR3 DNA: TGCGCCAGCAGCTTGGGGCGGGAGTTATACAATGAGCAGTTCTTC; D gene: TRBD2; V gene: TRBV5-1; J gene: TRBJ2-1; clone size: NA
CDR3 protein: CASSRTGFGANEQFF; CDR3 DNA: TGTGCCAGCAGCCGAACAGGGTTTGGTGCCAATGAGCAGTTCTTC; D gene: NA; V gene: TRBV6-1; J gene: TRBJ2-1; clone size: NA
CDR3 protein: CASSEAGQGSQPQHF; CDR3 DNA: TGTGCCAGCAGTGAGGCGGGACAGGGGTCTCAGCCCCAGCATTTT; D gene: TRBD1; V gene: TRBV2; J gene: TRBJ1-5; clone size: NA
CDR3 protein: CASSRGREPQHF; CDR3 DNA: TGTGCCAGCAGTCGGGGGAGGGAGCCCCAGCATTTT; D gene: NA; V gene: TRBV7-9; J gene: TRBJ1-5; clone size: once
CDR3 protein: CASSYGGHGELFF; CDR3 DNA: TGTGCCAGCAGCTATGGGGGACACGGGGAGCTGTTTTTT; D gene: NA; V gene: TRBV27; J gene: TRBJ2-2; clone size: once
CDR3 protein: CASSASGTNPGTGELFF; CDR3 DNA: TGCGCCAGCAGCGCATCCGGGACAAATCCCGGGACCGGGGAGCTGTTTTTT; D gene: NA; V gene: TRBV5-1; J gene: TRBJ2-2; clone size: NA
CDR3 protein: CASTGGVGETQYF; CDR3 DNA: TGCGCCAGCACCGGGGGGGTAGGGGAGACCCAGTACTTC; D gene: TRBD2; V gene: TRBV5-1; J gene: TRBJ2-5; clone size: NA
CDR3 protein: CASSWGGGAGETQYF; CDR3 DNA: TGTGCCAGCAGCTGGGGCGGGGGGGCAGGGGAGACCCAGTACTTC; D gene: TRBD2; V gene: TRBV11-2; J gene: TRBJ2-5; clone size: NA
CDR3 protein: CASRQGLETEAFF; CDR3 DNA: TGTGCCAGTAGACAGGGCTTGGAGACTGAAGCTTTCTTT; D gene: TRBD1; V gene: TRBV10-3; J gene: TRBJ1-1; clone size: NA
CDR3 protein: CASSPSGWATQYF; CDR3 DNA: TGTGCCAGCAGTCCCTCAGGGTGGGCGACCCAGTACTTC; D gene: NA; V gene: TRBV6-1; J gene: TRBJ2-5; clone size: NA
CDR3 protein: CASSLSASGGAPGYTF; CDR3 DNA: TGCGCCAGCAGCTTGAGTGCGTCAGGGGGTGCTCCTGGCTACACCTTC; D gene: TRBD1; V gene: TRBV5-1; J gene: TRBJ1-2; clone size: NA
CDR3 protein: CASSGRTGSNEKLFF; CDR3 DNA: TGTGCCAGCAGCGGACGGACAGGTAGTAATGAAAAACTGTTTTTT; D gene: TRBD1; V gene: TRBV9; J gene: TRBJ1-4; clone size: NA
CDR3 protein: CASSPYRDRKNIQYF; CDR3 DNA: TGTGCCAGTAGTCCGTACCGGGACAGAAAAAACATTCAGTACTTC; D gene: TRBD1; V gene: TRBV19; J gene: TRBJ2-4; clone size: once
CDR3 protein: CATSRDWTGGPFNEQFF; CDR3 DNA: TGTGCCACCAGCAGAGATTGGACGGGGGGGCCTTTCAATGAGCAGTTCTTC; D gene: TRBD2; V gene: TRBV15; J gene: TRBJ2-1; clone size: NA
CDR3 protein: CAIVRTGGYGYTF; CDR3 DNA: TGTGCCATCGTAAGGACAGGGGGCTATGGCTACACCTTC; D gene: TRBD1; V gene: TRBV28; J gene: TRBJ1-2; clone size: once
CDR3 protein: CASSKDRDGYTF; CDR3 DNA: TGTGCCAGCAGCAAAGACAGGGATGGCTACACCTTC; D gene: TRBD1; V gene: TRBV7-3; J gene: TRBJ1-2; clone size: NA
CDR3 protein: CASSETQGLPLHF; CDR3 DNA: TGTGCCAGCAGTGAAACACAGGGGTTACCCCTCCACTTT; D gene: TRBD1; V gene: TRBV25-1; J gene: TRBJ1-6; clone size: few
CDR3 protein: CASSHGQGLGDTEAFF; CDR3 DNA: TGTGCCAGCAGTCACGGACAGGGGTTAGGAGACACTGAAGCTTTCTTT; D gene: TRBD1; V gene: TRBV28; J gene: TRBJ1-1; clone size: NA
CDR3 protein: CASSDPGQGLKVNTGELFF; CDR3 DNA: TGTGCCAGCAGCGACCCCGGACAGGGTTTAAAGGTGAACACCGGGGAGCTGTTTTTT; D gene: TRBD1; V gene: TRBV9; J gene: TRBJ2-2; clone size: NA
CDR3 protein: CASNPTGGPTDTQYF; CDR3 DNA: TGTGCCAGCAATCCTACAGGTGGTCCCACAGATACGCAGTATTTT; D gene: NA; V gene: TRBV6-5; J gene: TRBJ2-3; clone size: NA
CDR3 protein: CASSLFARGSYNEQFF; CDR3 DNA: TGTGCCAGCAGCTTATTTGCCAGGGGAAGTTACAATGAGCAGTTCTTC; D gene: NA; V gene: TRBV7-3; J gene: TRBJ2-1; clone size: NA
CDR3 protein: CASSPGASGITGELFF; CDR3 DNA: TGTGCCAGCAGCCCCGGGGCTAGCGGGATAACCGGGGAGCTGTTTTTT; D gene: TRBD2; V gene: TRBV5-4; J gene: TRBJ2-2; clone size: NA
CDR3 protein: CASSSSVYNEQFF; CDR3 DNA: TGTGCCAGCAGCTCTAGCGTTTACAATGAGCAGTTCTTC; D gene: NA; V gene: TRBV11-3; J gene: TRBJ2-1; clone size: NA
CDR3 protein: CASSLVGGQGSYEQYF; CDR3 DNA: TGTGCCAGCAGCTTAGTAGGGGGACAGGGATCGTACGAGCAGTACTTC; D gene: TRBD1; V gene: TRBV11-2; J gene: TRBJ2-7; clone size: NA
CDR3 protein: CASSPLRGQGGSEKLFF; CDR3 DNA: TGTGCCAGCAGTCCCCTAAGGGGACAGGGTGGAAGTGAAAAACTGTTTTTT; D gene: NA; V gene: TRBV21-1; J gene: TRBJ1-4; clone size: NA
CDR3 protein: CASSPSAGTGYEQFF; CDR3 DNA: TGTGCCAGCAGCCCATCCGCCGGGACTGGTTATGAGCAGTTCTTC; D gene: NA; V gene: TRBV7-8; J gene: TRBJ2-1; clone size: NA
CDR3 protein: CASSLSSGGNQPQHF; CDR3 DNA: TGTGCCAGCAGCCTTTCATCAGGGGGCAATCAGCCCCAGCATTTT; D gene: NA; V gene: TRBV28; J gene: TRBJ1-5; clone size: NA
CDR3 protein: CASSLGQGIETQYF; CDR3 DNA: TGCGCCAGCAGCTTAGGACAGGGGATAGAGACCCAGTACTTC; D gene: TRBD1; V gene: TRBV5-1; J gene: TRBJ2-5; clone size: NA
CDR3 protein: CASSFDRVRNTEAFF; CDR3 DNA: TGTGCCAGCAGCTTTGACAGGGTTCGGAACACTGAAGCTTTCTTT; D gene: TRBD1; V gene: TRBV13; J gene: TRBJ1-1; clone size: NA
CDR3 protein: CASSLEATGGVETQYF; CDR3 DNA: TGCGCCAGCAGCTTGGAGGCGACAGGGGGAGTAGAGACCCAGTACTTC; D gene: TRBD1; V gene: TRBV5-1; J gene: TRBJ2-5; clone size: few
CDR3 protein: CASSSADRFIHGYTF; CDR3 DNA: TGTGCCAGCAGCTCCGCCGACAGGTTCATCCATGGCTACACCTTC; D gene: NA; V gene: TRBV5-4; J gene: TRBJ1-2; clone size: few
CDR3 protein: CASSPPGYPNTGELFF; CDR3 DNA: TGTGCCAGCAGCCCCCCAGGGTACCCGAACACCGGGGAGCTGTTTTTT; D gene: NA; V gene: TRBV14; J gene: TRBJ2-2; clone size: NA
CDR3 protein: CASRDRDWNDVQFF; CDR3 DNA: TGTGCCAGCAGGGACCGGGACTGGAATGATGTGCAGTTCTTC; D gene: NA; V gene: TRBV7-3; J gene: TRBJ2-1; clone size: NA
CDR3 protein: CASSFRTGGGAGDTQYF; CDR3 DNA: TGTGCCAGCAGCTTTCGTACCGGCGGGGGGGCTGGGGATACGCAGTATTTT; D gene: TRBD2; V gene: TRBV7-9; J gene: TRBJ2-3; clone size: NA
CDR3 protein: CASSQDWAGGSAGPHF; CDR3 DNA: NA; D gene: NA; V gene: TRBV4-1; J gene: TRBJ1-1; clone size: NA
CDR3 protein: CASSSGRLAGNNEQFF; CDR3 DNA: TGTGCCAGCAGTTCGGGCCGACTAGCGGGGAACAATGAGCAGTTCTTC; D gene: TRBD2; V gene: TRBV27; J gene: TRBJ2-1; clone size: NA
CDR3 protein: CASSLGSLAGAGETQYF; CDR3 DNA: TGTGCCAGCAGCTTAGGAAGCCTGGCGGGGGCGGGAGAGACCCAGTACTTC; D gene: NA; V gene: TRBV7-9; J gene: TRBJ2-5; clone size: NA
CDR3 protein: CASTQREMDYEQYF; CDR3 DNA: TGTGCCAGCACCCAGAGGGAGATGGACTACGAGCAGTACTTC; D gene: NA; V gene: TRBV6-5; J gene: TRBJ2-7; clone size: NA
CDR3 protein: CASSLETGQQYF; CDR3 DNA: TGTGCCAGCAGCCTAGAAACAGGGCAGCAGTACTTC; D gene: NA; V gene: TRBV11-2; J gene: TRBJ2-5; clone size: NA
CDR3 protein: CASSHPTGTGNTGELFF; CDR3 DNA: TGTGCCAGCAGCCACCCCACCGGGACAGGGAACACCGGGGAGCTGTTTTTT; D gene: TRBD1; V gene: TRBV4-2; J gene: TRBJ2-2; clone size: NA
CDR3 protein: CASRLRVETQYF; CDR3 DNA: TGTGCCAGCAGATTACGAGTAGAGACCCAGTACTTC; D gene: NA; V gene: TRBV6-6; J gene: TRBJ2-5; clone size: few
CDR3 protein: CAAAGGDYGYTF; CDR3 DNA: TGTGCTGCCGCGGGGGGGGACTATGGCTACACCTTC; D gene: NA; V gene: TRBV12-5; J gene: TRBJ1-2; clone size: NA
CDR3 protein: CASRFGGPRGERYSPLHF; CDR3 DNA: TGTGCCAGCAGATTTGGGGGCCCTCGTGGGGAAAGGTATTCACCCCTCCACTTT; D gene: NA; V gene: TRBV2; J gene: TRBJ1-6; clone size: NA
CDR3 protein: CASNFGRGNEQYF; CDR3 DNA: TGTGCCAGCAATTTTGGCAGGGGGAACGAGCAGTACTTC; D gene: TRBD1; V gene: TRBV13; J gene: TRBJ2-7; clone size: NA
CDR3 protein: CASSFLPTRTDTQYF; CDR3 DNA: TGTGCCAGCAGCTTCCTACCGACTCGCACAGATACGCAGTATTTT; D gene: NA; V gene: TRBV5-4; J gene: TRBJ2-3; clone size: NA
CDR3 protein: CASWSQGNYGYTF; CDR3 DNA: TGTGCCAGCTGGTCACAGGGAAACTATGGCTACACCTTC; D gene: NA; V gene: TRBV5-4; J gene: TRBJ1-2; clone size: NA
CDR3 protein: CASSTGQRSPLHF; CDR3 DNA: TGTGCCAGCAGTACCGGACAAAGGTCACCCCTCCACTTT; D gene: NA; V gene: TRBV27; J gene: TRBJ1-6; clone size: NA
CDR3 protein: CASSPFSGADTQYF; CDR3 DNA: TGTGCCAGCAGCCCCTTTAGCGGGGCAGATACGCAGTATTTT; D gene: TRBD2; V gene: TRBV11-3; J gene: TRBJ2-3; clone size: NA
CDR3 protein: CASSQARPGAQYF; CDR3 DNA: TGTGCCAGCAGCCAAGCACGGCCGGGGGCCCAGTACTTC; D gene: NA; V gene: TRBV14; J gene: TRBJ2-5; clone size: NA
CDR3 protein: CASSHPSGGTSSYEQYF; CDR3 DNA: TGTGCCAGCAGCCATCCAAGCGGTGGGACTAGTTCCTACGAGCAGTACTTC; D gene: TRBD2; V gene: TRBV4-2; J gene: TRBJ2-7; clone size: NA
CDR3 protein: CASSSVNYGYTF; CDR3 DNA: TGTGCCAGCAGCTCCGTTAACTATGGCTACACCTTC; D gene: NA; V gene: TRBV6-5; J gene: TRBJ1-2; clone size: NA